In its sample, the clone carrying this TCR beta chain was seen once. The antigen is unknown. The junction had 13 bases not matched to a gene; V was cut back by 3 bases and J by 4 bases. This CDR3 is built from 18 residues. TCRdb itself ran the reads through MiXCR, one entry per CDR3 protein. The profile shows 150,000 or so distinct CDR3 sequences, roughly 18% of them singletons. The sample is drawn from a study of T cell repertoires in cytomegalovirus infection. Study observations and caveats: The cumulative frequency of public TCR beta families identified carriers of CMV plus the relevant HLA.

Sequenced material: CD8+ T cells from PBMCs. The genes are TRBV12-3 or TRBV12-4 and TRBJ2-1; 9 bases fit TRBD2. This TCR was recovered from a human donor in good health (CMV status not recorded). Some clones in this sample may be carry-over from other donors' samples. The CDR3: CASSFILDAGGDYNEQFF. DNA of the CDR3: TGTGCCAGCAGTTTTATTTTAGACGCGGGAGGGGATTACAATGAGCAGTTCTTC.